A single sample is the source of the 14 T cell receptor beta chains below, sequenced in a study of response to subunit inactivated influenza vaccine. TCRdb used MiXCR to reprocess the RT-PCR reads, holding one entry per CDR3 protein. The data show around 300,000 distinct CDR3 sequences, 22% seen once. The sequencing used PBMCs from blood, collected about 19 months after vaccination. The receptors originated from a man in his fifties or sixties who received an inactivated influenza vaccine.

The chain is built from TRBV28 and TRBJ1-6; D ambiguous. The length of the CDR3 is 17 residues. CDR1 and CDR2 (germline): MDHEN, SYDVKM. The V gene lost 1 base and the J gene lost 5 bases, with 15 bases spanning the gap. The CDR3 is CASSLLDLPVDNSPLHF. The CDR3 nucleotides are TGTGCCAGCAGTTTATTGGACTTACCGGTCGATAATTCACCCCTCCACTTT.

This chain joins TRBV27 and TRBJ1-6; D remains unclear. The CDR3 sequence is 13 residues long. Deletions cut 2 bases from V and 7 bases from J, with 6 bases between. Germline CDR1 MNHEY, CDR2 SMNVEV (reference sequence). CDR3 amino acids: CASSLTVNSPLHF. The CDR3 coding sequence is TGTGCCAGCAGTTTAACAGTGAATTCACCCCTCCACTTT.

The chain links TRBV7-6 to TRBJ2-1; no reliable D call. This CDR3 is 14 amino acids long. CDR1 is SGHVS, CDR2 FNYEAQ, per germline. Trimming shortened V by 5 bases and J by 2 bases, and 10 bases separated the two germline ends. The CDR3 protein is CASSPITAYNEQFF. Here the CDR3 DNA reads TGTGCCAGCAGCCCCATCACCGCCTACAATGAGCAGTTCTTC.

The chain recombines TRBV20-1 with TRBJ1-1; D is undetermined. With 3 bases removed from V and 4 bases from J, the gap between germline ends came to 15 bases. The CDR3 has 14 amino acids. Germline CDR1 DFQATT, CDR2 SNEGSKA (reference sequence). CDR3 sequence (DNA): TGCAGTGCTAGCCCTCCCCGCGTAGGCACTGAAGCTTTCTTT. Protein: CSASPPRVGTEAFF.

This clonotype was found a few times. V gene TRBV4-3 combines with J gene TRBJ1-4; 7 bases are shared with TRBD1. CDR1 is LGHNA and CDR2 is YSLEER in the germline V gene. The CDR3 has 16 amino acids. Trimming at V came to 1 base and at J to 8 bases, leaving 10 bases not matched to a gene. This chain's CDR3 is CASSQAGQVFQEKLFF. DNA of the CDR3: TGCGCCAGCAGCCAAGCCGGACAGGTGTTCCAGGAAAAACTGTTTTTT.

The sample holds many counts of this clonotype. J is TRBJ1-1 and V is TRBV29-1; D possibly corresponds to TRBD1 (6 bases). Trimming shortened V by 7 bases and J by 4 bases, and 22 bases separated the two germline ends. Per germline, CDR1 SQVTM and CDR2 ANQGSEA. The CDR3 spans 15 residues. The DNA of the CDR3 is TGCAGCGCTGACTGGACAGACCCGAGGGGCACTGAAGCTTTCTTT. Translated, it gives CSADWTDPRGTEAFF.

This clonotype was counted at least ten times. The J gene is TRBJ1-2, the V gene TRBV5-5; weak D call: TRBD1 (5 bases). V lost 6 bases, J lost 3 bases, and 18 bases lay in between. Germline V gene sequence: CDR1 SGHKS, CDR2 YYEKEE (reference sequence). The CDR3 is 15 residues long. CDR3 sequence reads: CASTQTGMGHYGYTF. The CDR3 DNA reads as TGTGCCAGCACGCAAACAGGAATGGGGCACTATGGCTACACCTTC.

This clonotype came up many times. The rearrangement links TRBV5-4 to TRBJ1-6, with no clear D. Trimming took 2 bases from V and 0 from J, leaving 6 bases between them. Germline values: CDR1 SGHNT, CDR2 YYREEE (reference sequence). This CDR3 spans 15 amino acids. For the CDR3, the DNA is TGTGCCAGCAGCTTAGCGAGCTCCTATAATTCACCCCTCCACTTT. Translating gives CASSLASSYNSPLHF.

The chain combines TRBV29-1 with TRBJ1-1; D uncertain. Germline V lookup: CDR1 SQVTM, CDR2 ANQGSEA. Deletions cut 4 bases from V and 5 bases from J, with 14 bases between. The CDR3 is 13 amino acids. The DNA of the CDR3 is TGCAGCGTTGGGTCGCAGGCCGCGACTGAAGCTTTCTTT. Translating it yields CSVGSQAATEAFF.

The V and J genes are TRBV19 and TRBJ1-2; TRBD1 might be the D (5 bases). Germline V CDR1 and CDR2: LNHDA, SQIVND (reference sequence). This CDR3 contains 13 residues. The V gene lost 5 bases and the J gene lost 7 bases, with 14 bases spanning the gap. CDR3 in DNA: TGTGCCAGTAGTCGTGAGGGGATCGGTGGCTACACCTTC. Protein: CASSREGIGGYTF. Filled out from reference TRBV19 and TRBJ1-2, the complete variable domain reads DGGITQSPKYLFRKEGQNVTLSCEQNLNHDAMYWYRQDPGQGLRLIYYSQIVNDFQKGDIAEGYSVSREKKESFPLTVTSAQKNPTAFYLCASSREGIGGYTFGSGTRLTVV.

This clonotype came up a few times. CDR3 DNA: TGCGCCAGCAGTCTAACAGGTGACTGGTCGCCCCAGCATTTT. Encoded protein: CASSLTGDWSPQHF. The chain has TRBV23-1 and TRBJ1-5, with D perhaps TRBD1 (5 bases). TRBV23-1 is designated an ORF whose function remains uncertain. The CDR3 consists of 14 residues. V was cut by 4 bases and J by 9 bases, with 16 bases left in between.

This clonotype was seen more than once but under ten times. This chain links TRBV11-2 with TRBJ1-6, with D possibly being TRBD1 (6 bases). This CDR3 spans 15 amino acids. Looked up from germline, CDR1 is SGHAT and CDR2 is FQNNGV. The V gene lost 0 bases and the J gene lost 6 bases, with 9 bases spanning the gap. In nucleotides, the CDR3 is TGTGCCAGCAGCTTAGATCCGGGGGCTAATTCACCCCTCCACTTT. As protein: CASSLDPGANSPLHF.

The sample holds a few counts of this clonotype. The chain is built from TRBV7-9 and TRBJ1-1, with 9 bases matching TRBD1. With V trimmed by 6 bases and J by 11 bases, 10 bases remained unmatched. The CDR3 extends over 13 amino acids. The germline V gene encodes CDR1 SEHNR and CDR2 FQNEAQ (reference sequence). CDR3 nucleotide sequence: TGTGCCAGCAGTCCGACAGGGGGGGCTCCGGCTTTCTTT. Its translation is CASSPTGGAPAFF.

CDR3 DNA sequence: TGTGCCAGCAGTTACTGGGGGAGCTCCTACAATGAGCAGTTCTTC. It codes for CASSYWGSSYNEQFF. The genes are TRBV6-2 or TRBV6-3 and TRBJ2-1; D possibly matches TRBD1 or TRBD2 (5 bases each). The CDR3 is made up of 15 amino acids. Germline-derived CDR1 and CDR2 are MNHEY and SVGEGT. Trimming removed 1 base from V and 0 bases from J, with 7 bases in between.